This is a list of T cell receptor beta chains from one sample in a study of CD8+ T cells in alopecia areata. Method: immunoSEQ multiplex PCR; TCRdb's copy keeps in-frame clones and lacks some. This sample has over 100,000 clones, with about 59% found just once. The material was CD8+ T cells sorted from blood, obtained at week 24, from a patient treated with tofacitinib. These receptors were taken from a human donor with alopecia areata. CDR3s include the opening cysteine and the closing phenylalanine or tryptophan. The D gene is left open where the match is weak. Size values are once, few and many counts, or a class for expanded clones, and some rows have none.

D	size	V	J	CDR3	DNA
-	-	TRBV15	TRBJ1-6	CATSSRTSGGSPLHF	TGTGCCACCAGCAGCCGTACATCAGGAGGTTCACCCCTCCACTTT
TRBD1	few	TRBV7-9	TRBJ1-6	CASSPTGVGNSPLHF	TGTGCCAGCAGCCCGACAGGGGTTGGAAATTCACCCCTCCACTTT
TRBD1	-	TRBV5-6	TRBJ1-2	CASSPGGVFYGYTF	TGTGCCAGCAGCCCAGGGGGCGTATTCTATGGCTACACCTTC
-	-	TRBV30	TRBJ1-2	CAWSPGLGGYTF	TGTGCCTGGAGTCCGGGGCTGGGAGGCTACACCTTC
-	-	TRBV27	TRBJ2-6	CASTPFWTTAFGANVLTF	TGTGCCAGCACCCCCTTCTGGACTACCGCTTTCGGGGCCAACGTCCTGACTTTC
-	-	TRBV7-2	TRBJ2-5	CASSRTRGGEVTQYF	TGTGCCAGCAGCCGCACAAGGGGCGGAGAGGTGACCCAGTACTTC
-	-	TRBV7-3	TRBJ2-2	CASSYTEGTGELFF	TGTGCCAGCAGCTATACAGAAGGGACCGGGGAGCTGTTTTTT
-	-	TRBV7-9	TRBJ1-5	CASSFGKATDQPQHF	TGTGCCAGCAGCTTCGGCAAAGCAACTGATCAGCCCCAGCATTTT
TRBD2	-	TRBV7-9	TRBJ2-5	CASSLALAVPPQETQYF	TGTGCCAGCAGCTTAGCGCTAGCGGTGCCCCCACAAGAGACCCAGTACTTC
-	-	TRBV6-6	TRBJ1-2	CASTLTENYGYTF	TGTGCCAGCACCCTGACAGAGAACTATGGCTACACCTTC
-	-	TRBV25-1	TRBJ1-5	CASSDQGSQPQHF	TGTGCCAGCAGTGATCAAGGTTCTCAGCCCCAGCATTTT
-	-	TRBV15	TRBJ2-5	CATSRDGQQYQETQYF	TGTGCCACCAGCAGAGATGGGCAGCAGTACCAAGAGACCCAGTACTTC
TRBD1	-	TRBV4-3	TRBJ1-5	CASSQDPGTGGDQPQHF	TGCGCCAGCAGCCAAGATCCGGGGACAGGGGGCGATCAGCCCCAGCATTTT
-	-	TRBV29-1	TRBJ1-1	CSVQGATEAFF	TGCAGCGTTCAAGGGGCCACTGAAGCTTTCTTT
-	-	TRBV7-9	TRBJ2-4	CASGIPFKNIQYF	TGTGCCAGCGGGATTCCATTTAAAAACATTCAGTACTTC
-	-	TRBV9	TRBJ1-6	CASSVGGASYNSPLHF	TGTGCCAGCAGCGTTGGAGGGGCCTCCTATAATTCACCCCTCCACTTT
-	few	TRBV4-2	TRBJ1-2	CASSQDGNRVNGYTF	TGTGCCAGCAGCCAAGATGGGAACAGGGTCAATGGCTACACCTTC
TRBD2	-	TRBV7-3	TRBJ2-3	CASGQLAVSTDTQYF	TGTGCCAGCGGCCAACTAGCGGTGAGCACAGATACGCAGTATTTT
TRBD1	-	TRBV2	TRBJ2-7	CASSAGTGASYEQYF	TGTGCCAGCAGTGCCGGGACAGGCGCTTCCTACGAGCAGTACTTC
-	-	TRBV5-1	TRBJ2-1	CASSPERTEYNEQFF	TGCGCCAGCAGCCCAGAAAGGACAGAATACAATGAGCAGTTCTTC
-	-	TRBV29-1	TRBJ2-2	CSVEVPTTSENTGELFF	TGCAGCGTTGAAGTCCCGACTACTTCTGAGAACACCGGGGAGCTGTTTTTT
-	few	TRBV5-1	TRBJ1-1	CASSFRGEAFF	TGCGCCAGCAGCTTCCGAGGAGAAGCTTTCTTT
TRBD1	few	TRBV30	TRBJ1-6	CAWNSRTGVKTPLHF	TGTGCCTGGAACTCTCGGACAGGGGTAAAAACACCCCTCCACTTT
TRBD1	-	TRBV7-7	TRBJ2-5	CASSMTGIIGETQYF	TGTGCTAGCAGCATGACAGGGATAATCGGAGAGACCCAGTACTTC
-	-	TRBV7-9	TRBJ1-1	CASSFDLVNTEAFF	TGTGCCAGCAGCTTTGACTTGGTGAACACTGAAGCTTTCTTT
TRBD1	once	TRBV6-5	TRBJ1-2	CATGQGVDGYTF	TGTGCCACCGGACAGGGTGTCGATGGCTACACCTTC
-	few	TRBV25-1	TRBJ2-3	CASSVGNTDTQYF	TGTGCCAGCAGTGTCGGGAACACAGATACGCAGTATTTT
-	-	TRBV27	TRBJ2-3	CASSGHFTDTQYF	TGTGCCAGCAGTGGACACTTCACAGATACGCAGTATTTT
-	-	TRBV9	TRBJ1-2	CASSVDGGDYGYTF	TGTGCCAGCAGCGTAGATGGGGGTGACTATGGCTACACCTTC
TRBD1	-	TRBV29-1	TRBJ2-1	CSTRTGGHNEQFF	TGCAGCACCCGGACAGGGGGCCACAATGAGCAGTTCTTC
-	-	TRBV29-1	TRBJ1-1	CSVEWGTEAFF	TGCAGCGTTGAATGGGGGACTGAAGCTTTCTTT
TRBD2	-	TRBV29-1	TRBJ2-1	CSVETGTSGNEQFF	TGCAGCGTAGAGACCGGGACTAGCGGGAATGAGCAGTTCTTC
-	-	TRBV27	TRBJ1-5	CASMTSVGSNQPQHF	TGTGCCAGCATGACCTCTGTGGGGAGCAATCAGCCCCAGCATTTT
-	few	TRBV7-8	TRBJ2-7	CASSLSTGFYEQYF	TGTGCCAGCAGTTTATCCACAGGGTTCTACGAGCAGTACTTC
TRBD2	few	TRBV5-6	TRBJ2-4	CASSLWDYKNIQYF	TGTGCCAGCAGCTTGTGGGACTACAAAAACATTCAGTACTTC
-	-	TRBV13	TRBJ1-1	CASSLGGEAFF	TGTGCCAGCAGCTTAGGCGGTGAAGCCTTCTTT
TRBD1	-	TRBV27	TRBJ2-7	CASSLGVGTGSEQYF	TGTGCCAGCAGTCTAGGTGTCGGGACAGGGTCCGAGCAGTACTTC
-	few	TRBV4-3	TRBJ2-2	CASSHSGEANTGELFF	TGCGCCAGCAGCCATTCTGGGGAGGCGAACACCGGGGAGCTGTTTTTT
TRBD1	-	TRBV4-1	TRBJ1-4	CASSPGPGTGAEKLFF	TGCGCCAGCAGCCCCGGCCCCGGGACAGGGGCTGAAAAACTGTTTTTT
TRBD1	-	TRBV4-1	TRBJ2-1	CASSTRDRLFNEQFF	TGCGCCAGCAGCACCCGGGACAGGTTATTCAATGAGCAGTTCTTC
-	-	TRBV11-2	TRBJ1-5	CASSSGPLNQPQHF	TGTGCCAGCAGCTCGGGACCGCTGAATCAGCCCCAGCATTTT
-	-	TRBV30	TRBJ2-3	CAWSPWGGQDTQYF	TGTGCCTGGAGTCCTTGGGGGGGCCAGGATACGCAGTATTTT
-	once	TRBV6-5	TRBJ2-1	CASSSPGALNEQFF	TGTGCCAGCAGTTCTCCAGGGGCTCTCAATGAGCAGTTCTTC